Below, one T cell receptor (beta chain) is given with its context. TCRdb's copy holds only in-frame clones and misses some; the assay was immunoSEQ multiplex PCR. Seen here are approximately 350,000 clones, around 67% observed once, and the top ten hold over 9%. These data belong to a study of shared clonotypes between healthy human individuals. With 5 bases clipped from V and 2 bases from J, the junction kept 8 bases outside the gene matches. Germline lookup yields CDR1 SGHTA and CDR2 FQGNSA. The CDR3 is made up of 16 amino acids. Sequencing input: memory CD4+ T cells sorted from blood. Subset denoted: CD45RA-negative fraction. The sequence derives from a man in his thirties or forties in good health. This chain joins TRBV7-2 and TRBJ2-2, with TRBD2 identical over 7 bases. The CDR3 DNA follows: TGTGCCAGCAGCGAGGGGAGGGTAGCAAACACCGGGGAGCTGTTTTTT. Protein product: CASSEGRVANTGELFF.